The 28 T cell receptor beta chains presented below share a single source sample, sequenced in a study of cytomegalovirus exposure and HLA in healthy donors. PCR used 60 Vbeta primers and 13 Jbeta primers. The assay was immunoSEQ multiplex PCR, and TCRdb's table has in-frame clones only and misses some. The sample lists about 200,000 clones; under 80% were seen once. The specimen sequenced was PBMCs. The source is a girl aged 2 to 10 in good health and CMV-seronegative.

V and J are TRBV10-3 and TRBJ2-3; 8 bases match TRBD2. This CDR3 spans 13 amino acids. V was pared by 0 bases and J by 13 bases, with 6 bases of the junction left unmatched. Germline CDR1 ENHRY, CDR2 SYGVKD. The CDR3 DNA follows: TGTGCCATCAGTGAGTCAGTGGGACTAGAAGAGTATTTT. It codes for CAISESVGLEEYF.

The V gene is TRBV4-1, the J gene TRBJ2-3, with TRBD1 as a possible D gene (6 bases). Trimming took off 4 bases at V and 3 bases at J, with 14 bases between the two ends. This CDR3 comprises 15 residues. The germline CDR1 and CDR2 sequences are MGHRA and YSYEKL. CDR3 amino acids: CASSPEIQGTDTQYF. In DNA, the CDR3 is TGCGCCAGCAGCCCGGAAATACAGGGAACAGATACGCAGTATTTT.

This clone was detected only a few times. The genes are TRBV6-5 and TRBJ1-5; no firm D call. This CDR3 is built from 15 residues. Between the trimmed V and J ends, which lost 2 bases and 6 bases, there was a span of 14 bases. Germline V gene sequence: CDR1 MNHEY, CDR2 SVGAGI. CDR3 residues: CASSYGERVVQPQHF. Here the CDR3 DNA reads TGTGCCAGCAGTTACGGGGAGCGGGTGGTTCAGCCCCAGCATTTT.

This clone has a single count. V and J are TRBV27 and TRBJ2-3; TRBD2 matches at 7 bases. The J segment lost 2 bases and the V segment lost 7 bases, leaving 6 bases of the junction unmatched. The germline V gene has CDR1 MNHEY and CDR2 SMNVEV (reference sequence). The CDR3 has 14 amino acids. CDR3 region: CASKLGGYTDTQYF. CDR3 coding DNA: TGTGCCAGCAAGCTCGGGGGGTACACAGATACGCAGTATTTT.

The chain has TRBV5-1 and TRBJ1-6; no clear D. Per germline, CDR1 SGHRS and CDR2 YFSETQ. The CDR3 runs 16 residues. Trimming cost V 0 bases and J 6 bases, with 13 bases left between them. This chain's CDR3 is CASSLEGNSPNSPLHF. CDR3 DNA sequence: TGCGCCAGCAGCTTGGAAGGAAACAGCCCTAATTCACCCCTCCACTTT.

The chain uses TRBV29-1 and TRBJ1-1, with 8 bases matching TRBD1. J gave up 3 bases and V 7 bases, and 7 bases lay outside the gene matches. Germline-derived CDR1 and CDR2 are SQVTM and ANQGSEA. The CDR3 contains 13 residues. CDR3 bases: TGCAGCGCTTCAGGGGGCTGGGACACTGAAGCTTTCTTT. Translated, it gives CSASGGWDTEAFF. The complete variable domain, with remaining parts taken from reference TRBV29-1 and TRBJ1-1, reads SAVISQKPSRDICQRGTSLTIQCQVDSQVTMMFWYRQQPGQSLTLIATANQGSEATYESGFVIDKFPISRPNLTFSTLTVSNMSPEDSSIYLCSASGGWDTEAFFGQGTRLTVV.

This chain joins TRBV7-2 and TRBJ2-5; a weak D match, TRBD2 (5 bases). CDR1 and CDR2 (germline): SGHTA, FQGNSA. This CDR3 comprises 16 residues. Trimming stripped 1 base from V and 2 bases from J, with 14 bases between. The chain's CDR3 is CASSLELGQVQETQYF. The CDR3 region has the DNA TGTGCCAGCAGCTTAGAACTAGGCCAGGTGCAAGAGACCCAGTACTTC.

This clone appeared a single time. The chain joins TRBV2 to TRBJ2-7, with 7 bases matching TRBD1. Trimming cost V 6 bases and J 2 bases; bases outside gene matches: 7. Germline CDR1 SNHLY, CDR2 FYNNEI. CDR3 length: 14 amino acids. CDR3 nucleotide sequence: TGTGCCAGCAGGGACCGGGACAGCCCCTACGAGCAGTACTTC. It codes for CASRDRDSPYEQYF.

This chain connects TRBV5-1 to TRBJ2-7; 8 bases are a match to TRBD1. The CDR3 length is 15 residues. After removal of 4 bases from V and 3 bases from J, the junction contained 9 bases not matched to a gene. Germline V gene sequence: CDR1 SGHRS, CDR2 YFSETQ. The CDR3 protein is CASSPAGGTGYEQYF. The DNA of the CDR3 is TGCGCCAGCAGCCCCGCTGGGGGGACAGGCTACGAGCAGTACTTC. Together with reference TRBV5-1 and TRBJ2-7, the CDR3 gives the full variable domain: KAGVTQTPRYLIKTRGQQVTLSCSPISGHRSVSWYQQTPGQGLQFLFEYFSETQRNKGNFPGRFSGRQFSNSRSEMNVSTLELGDSALYLCASSPAGGTGYEQYFGPGTRLTVT.

This clone was seen a handful of times. The chain couples TRBV30 to TRBJ2-1; 7 nucleotides agree with TRBD2. V lost 0 bases, J lost 2 bases, and 7 bases stayed unmatched. Germline V lookup: CDR1 GTSNPN, CDR2 SVGIG (reference sequence). This CDR3 has 16 residues. CDR3: CAWSVQISGPYNEQFF. The DNA of the CDR3 is TGTGCCTGGAGTGTACAGATTAGCGGGCCCTACAATGAGCAGTTCTTC.

The J gene is TRBJ2-1, the V gene TRBV4-2, with D possibly matching TRBD2 (6 bases). Trimming pared 0 bases from V and 3 bases from J, leaving 15 bases between. CDR1 and CDR2 (germline): LGHNA, YNFKEQ. CDR3 size: 17 residues. For the CDR3, the DNA is TGTGCCAGCAGCCAAGAAGTTAGAAGCGGGTACTACAATGAGCAGTTCTTC. The encoded protein is CASSQEVRSGYYNEQFF.

As to this clone: The same CDR3 arises from other DNA sequences in this sample as well. The gene calls are TRBV30 and TRBJ2-7, with a possible D match to TRBD1 (5 bases). The CDR3 is made up of 12 amino acids. CDR1 and CDR2 from the germline V gene are GTSNPN and SVGIG (reference sequence). The V end lost 0 bases, the J end lost 6 bases, and 9 bases lay between the germline ends. CDR3 protein: CAWSVPQGEQYF. The CDR3 DNA reads TGTGCCTGGAGTGTACCCCAGGGCGAGCAGTACTTC.

This chain connects TRBV5-4 to TRBJ2-2; 7 positions match TRBD2. Germline V lookup: CDR1 SGHNT, CDR2 YYREEE (reference sequence). V shed 3 bases, J shed 1 base, and the junction held 6 bases outside the gene matches. CDR3 size: 16 residues. CDR3 nucleotides: TGTGCCAGCAGCTGGGGGGGACGGGGGAACACCGGGGAGCTGTTTTTT. This sequence encodes CASSWGGRGNTGELFF.

This clone was counted a single time. This rearrangement joins TRBV2 to TRBJ2-7; 8 bases map to TRBD1. The V gene end was trimmed by 2 bases and the J gene end by 6 bases; junction bases not matched to a gene: 9. CDR1 and CDR2 (germline): SNHLY, FYNNEI. The CDR3 sequence is 15 residues long. CDR3 sequence: CASSESATGVSEQYF. The CDR3 DNA reads as TGTGCCAGCAGTGAATCGGCGACAGGGGTCAGCGAGCAGTACTTC. Full variable domain (outside the CDR3, taken from reference TRBV2 and TRBJ2-7): EPEVTQTPSHQVTQMGQEVILRCVPISNHLYFYWYRQILGQKVEFLVSFYNNEISEKSEIFDDQFSVERPDGSNFTLKIRSTKLEDSAMYFCASSESATGVSEQYFGPGTRLTVT.

This chain joins TRBV18 and TRBJ1-5; no reliable D call. This CDR3 has 14 amino acids. In germline, CDR1 is KGHSH, CDR2 LQKENI. Deletions cut 2 bases from V and 7 bases from J, with 12 bases between. CDR3 sequence (DNA): TGTGCCAGCTCACCAGCGGCCGGGATACAGCCCCAGCATTTT. Its translation: CASSPAAGIQPQHF.

There are a few counts of this clone. V is TRBV10-3 and J is TRBJ2-3, with a tentative D call TRBD2 (6 bases). V was clipped by 6 bases and J by 7 bases, with 20 bases between them. CDR3 size: 15 residues. The germline CDR1 and CDR2 sequences are ENHRY and SYGVKD. CDR3 loop: CAIRAVSGSSNTQYF. The CDR3 nucleotides read TGTGCCATCAGAGCCGTTAGCGGTTCATCGAATACGCAGTATTTT.

The chain employs TRBV19 and TRBJ1-2, with TRBD1 matching over 7 bases. This CDR3 region has 14 residues. V trimming: 2 bases; J trimming: 5 bases; junction bases outside the gene matches: 5. Looked up from germline, CDR1 is LNHDA and CDR2 is SQIVND (reference sequence). The CDR3, as DNA: TGTGCCAGTAGTATAACCGGGACAGCTTATGGCTACACCTTC. Protein product: CASSITGTAYGYTF. Variable domain in full (rest from reference TRBV19 and TRBJ1-2): DGGITQSPKYLFRKEGQNVTLSCEQNLNHDAMYWYRQDPGQGLRLIYYSQIVNDFQKGDIAEGYSVSREKKESFPLTVTSAQKNPTAFYLCASSITGTAYGYTFGSGTRLTVV.

V and J are TRBV10-2 and TRBJ2-7, with 9 bases that match TRBD2. This CDR3 is 14 amino acids long. Germline CDR1 reads WSHSY; CDR2 reads SAAADI. Losses at the gene ends were 1 base for V and 6 bases for J; bases not matched to a gene: 4. The CDR3 sequence is CASSEWAGGFEQYF. In DNA, the CDR3 is TGCGCCAGCAGTGAGTGGGCGGGAGGGTTCGAGCAGTACTTC.

The chain is built from TRBV9 and TRBJ1-3, with 7 bases lining up with TRBD1. CDR1 and CDR2 (germline): SGDLS, YYNGEE. The CDR3 is made up of 15 amino acids. The trim removed 0 bases at V and 3 bases at J, leaving 3 bases unmatched. CDR3 in amino acids: CASSVGNRGGNTIYF. CDR3 DNA: TGTGCCAGCAGCGTAGGAAACAGGGGTGGAAACACCATATATTTT.

Comment on this clone: The junction departs from germline at one end; a sequencing error may be responsible. V usage is TRBV28 and J usage is TRBJ2-5, with 7 nucleotides matching TRBD2. Germline V gene data show CDR1 as MDHEN and CDR2 as SYDVKM. The CDR3 totals 17 residues. CDR3 loop: CATSTQGGVFLEETQYF. DNA for the CDR3: TGTGCCACCAGTACCCAGGGAGGGGTCTTTTTAGAGGAGACCCAGTACTTC.

This chain connects TRBV7-6 to TRBJ2-3, with 7 positions matching TRBD2. Germline values: CDR1 SGHVS, CDR2 FNYEAQ. The CDR3 is 14 amino acids. The ends lost 3 bases at V and 3 bases at J; junction bases unmatched: 3. The CDR3 loop is CASSLTSRTDTQYF. In nucleotides, the CDR3 is TGTGCCAGCAGCTTGACTAGCCGGACAGATACGCAGTATTTT.

The rearrangement uses TRBV29-1 and TRBJ1-3; no definite D call. The CDR3 extends over 14 amino acids. The V gene lost 5 bases and the J gene lost 2 bases, with 13 bases spanning the gap. Per germline, CDR1 SQVTM and CDR2 ANQGSEA. The CDR3: CSVRGGSAGNTIYF. DNA for the CDR3: TGCAGCGTTCGAGGAGGCTCTGCTGGAAACACCATATATTTT.

The J gene is TRBJ2-1, the V gene TRBV5-1, with TRBD2 matching over 11 bases. Germline CDR1 reads SGHRS; CDR2 reads YFSETQ. V shed 0 bases, J shed 10 bases, and the junction held 6 bases outside the gene matches. The CDR3 contains 15 residues. DNA for the CDR3: TGCGCCAGCAGCTTGGGACTAGCGGGACCTAGAGAGCAGTTCTTC. It yields the protein CASSLGLAGPREQFF.

The gene calls are TRBV27 and TRBJ1-4; D is ambiguous. V lost 3 bases and J lost 8, with 19 bases in between. Germline V lookup: CDR1 MNHEY, CDR2 SMNVEV (reference sequence). CDR3 size: 16 residues. The CDR3 reads CASSLRSSGTPEKLFF. DNA for the CDR3: TGTGCCAGCAGTTTGCGCTCTTCAGGCACCCCAGAAAAACTGTTTTTT. Full variable domain (remainder filled in from reference TRBV27 and TRBJ1-4): EAQVTQNPRYLITVTGKKLTVTCSQNMNHEYMSWYRQDPGLGLRQIYYSMNVEVTDKGDVPEGYKVSRKEKRNFPLILESPSPNQTSLYFCASSLRSSGTPEKLFFGSGTQLSVL.

This clone was counted between two and nine times. V gene TRBV18 combines with J gene TRBJ2-3; D is undetermined. Trimming removed 6 bases at V and 5 bases at J, with 9 bases between. Looked up from germline, CDR1 is KGHSH and CDR2 is LQKENI. CDR3 length: 12 amino acids. CDR3 in amino acids: CASSLEGDTQYF. Written as DNA, the CDR3 is TGTGCCAGCTCGCTAGAAGGAGATACGCAGTATTTT.

This clone turned up a few times. This chain uses TRBV5-4 with TRBJ2-1, with 9 bases lining up with TRBD1. Trimming took 4 bases from V and 3 from J; bases not matched to a gene: 5. Germline lookup yields CDR1 SGHNT and CDR2 YYREEE (reference sequence). The CDR3 consists of 15 residues. CDR3 coding DNA: TGTGCCAGCAGCACTCCGGGACAGGGCTACAATGAGCAGTTCTTC. Encoded protein: CASSTPGQGYNEQFF.

The genes are TRBV6-6 and TRBJ2-3, with TRBD1 as a possible D gene (6 bases). V was clipped by 2 bases and J by 6 bases, with 18 bases between them. The germline gives CDR1 MNHNY, CDR2 SVGAGI (reference sequence). This CDR3 has 16 amino acids. The CDR3 is CASSYNGGGNVDTQYF. The CDR3 bases are TGTGCCAGCAGTTACAATGGGGGCGGTAATGTGGATACGCAGTATTTT.

V gene TRBV4-1 combines with J gene TRBJ1-1; 8 bases line up with TRBD1. Germline V lookup: CDR1 MGHRA, CDR2 YSYEKL. This CDR3 is built from 16 residues. With 1 base clipped from V and 4 bases from J, the junction kept 8 bases outside the gene matches. This chain's CDR3 is CASSQVYTGGGTEAFF. In nucleotides, the CDR3 is TGCGCCAGCAGCCAAGTATATACAGGGGGGGGCACTGAAGCTTTCTTT.